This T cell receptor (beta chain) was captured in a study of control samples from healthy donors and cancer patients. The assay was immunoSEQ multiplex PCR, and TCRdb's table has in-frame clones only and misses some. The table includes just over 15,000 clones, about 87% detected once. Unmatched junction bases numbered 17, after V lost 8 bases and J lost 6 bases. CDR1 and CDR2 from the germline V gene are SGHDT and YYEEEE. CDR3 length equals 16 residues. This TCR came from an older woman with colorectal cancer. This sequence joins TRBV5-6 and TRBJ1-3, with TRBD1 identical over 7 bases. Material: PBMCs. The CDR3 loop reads CASAPSLAGGLNTIYF. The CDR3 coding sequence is TGTGCCAGTGCCCCTTCCTTGGCAGGGGGTTTAAACACCATATATTTT.